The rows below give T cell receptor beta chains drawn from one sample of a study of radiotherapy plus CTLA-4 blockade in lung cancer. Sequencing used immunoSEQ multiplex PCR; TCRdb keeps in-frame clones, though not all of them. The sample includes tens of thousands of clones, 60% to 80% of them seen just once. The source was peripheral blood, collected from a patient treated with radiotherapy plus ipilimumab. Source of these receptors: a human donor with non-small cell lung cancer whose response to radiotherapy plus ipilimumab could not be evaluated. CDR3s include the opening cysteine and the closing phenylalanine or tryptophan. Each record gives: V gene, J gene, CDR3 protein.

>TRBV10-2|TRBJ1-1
CASSETGNTEAFF
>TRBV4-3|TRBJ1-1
CASSPRTNLEAFF
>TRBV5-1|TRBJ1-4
CASSPGQGNEKLFF
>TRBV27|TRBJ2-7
CASGWTGIYEQYF
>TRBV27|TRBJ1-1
CASKKGGANTEAFF
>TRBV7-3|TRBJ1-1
CASSLLSGGNTEAFF
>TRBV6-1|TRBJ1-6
CASSSGGNNSPLHF
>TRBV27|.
CASSWAGVSYEQYF
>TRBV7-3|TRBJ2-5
CASSLTGDQETQYF
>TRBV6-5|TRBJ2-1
CASSRQSSNNEQFF
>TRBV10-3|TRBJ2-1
CAIKPGGGYYNEQFF
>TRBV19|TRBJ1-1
CASSIVRGQGYTEAFF
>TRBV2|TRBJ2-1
CASSGRTGRDEQFF
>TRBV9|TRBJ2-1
CASSVATGLGYNEQFF
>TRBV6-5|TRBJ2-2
CACRQGVNTGELFF
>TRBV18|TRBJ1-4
CASSPGQDYEKLFF
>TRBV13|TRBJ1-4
CASTYRDRRNEKLFF
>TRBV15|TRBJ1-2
CATSRDRGREQGYTF
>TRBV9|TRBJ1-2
CASSVAGQGPYGYTF
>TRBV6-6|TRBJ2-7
CASSYDSSYEQYF
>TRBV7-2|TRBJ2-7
CASSSRQGSYEQYF
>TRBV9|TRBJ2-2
CASSVLSGTGELFF
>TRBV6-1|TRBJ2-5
CASVPPGRETQYF
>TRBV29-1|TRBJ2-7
CSVRDRNYEQYF
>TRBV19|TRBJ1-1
CATSDTHMNTEAFF